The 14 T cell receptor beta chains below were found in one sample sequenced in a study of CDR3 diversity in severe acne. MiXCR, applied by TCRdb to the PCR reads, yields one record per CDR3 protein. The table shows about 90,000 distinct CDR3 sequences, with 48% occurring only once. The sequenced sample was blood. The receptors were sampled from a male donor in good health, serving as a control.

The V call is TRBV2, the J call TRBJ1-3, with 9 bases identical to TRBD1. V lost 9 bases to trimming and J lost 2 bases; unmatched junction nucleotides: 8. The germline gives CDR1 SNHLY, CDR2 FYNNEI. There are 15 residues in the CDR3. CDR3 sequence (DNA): TGTGCCAGGCAGTTACAGGGGGCGGCTGGAAACACCATATATTTT. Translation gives CARQLQGAAGNTIYF.

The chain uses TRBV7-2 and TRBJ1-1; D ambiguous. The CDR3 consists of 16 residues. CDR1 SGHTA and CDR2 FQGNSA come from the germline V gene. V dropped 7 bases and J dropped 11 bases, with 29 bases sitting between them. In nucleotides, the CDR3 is TGTGCCAGCACGGGTGGTGGGCCTCCTTCTTCATATTATGCTTTCTTT. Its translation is CASTGGGPPSSYYAFF.

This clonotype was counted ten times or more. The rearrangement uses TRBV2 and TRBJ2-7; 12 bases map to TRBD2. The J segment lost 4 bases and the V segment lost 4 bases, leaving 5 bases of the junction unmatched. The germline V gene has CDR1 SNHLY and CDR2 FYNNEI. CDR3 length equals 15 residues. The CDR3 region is CASSALAGGSYEQYF. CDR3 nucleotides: TGTGCCAGCAGTGCCCTAGCGGGAGGGTCGTACGAGCAGTACTTC.

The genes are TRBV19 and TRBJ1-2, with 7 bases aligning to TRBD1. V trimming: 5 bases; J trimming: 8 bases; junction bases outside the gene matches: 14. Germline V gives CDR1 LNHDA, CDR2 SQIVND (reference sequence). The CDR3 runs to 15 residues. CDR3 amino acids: CASSVLGQETVGYTF. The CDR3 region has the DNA TGTGCCAGTAGTGTACTCGGACAGGAGACAGTAGGCTACACCTTC. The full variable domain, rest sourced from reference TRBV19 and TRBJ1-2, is DGGITQSPKYLFRKEGQNVTLSCEQNLNHDAMYWYRQDPGQGLRLIYYSQIVNDFQKGDIAEGYSVSREKKESFPLTVTSAQKNPTAFYLCASSVLGQETVGYTFGSGTRLTVV.

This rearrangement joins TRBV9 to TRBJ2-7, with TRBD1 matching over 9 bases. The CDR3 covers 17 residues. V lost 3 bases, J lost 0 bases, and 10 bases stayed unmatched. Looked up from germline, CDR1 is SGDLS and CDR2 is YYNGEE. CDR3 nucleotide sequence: TGTGCCAGCAGCGAAAGAGGGGGGGGACAGGGCTCCTACGAGCAGTACTTC. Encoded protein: CASSERGGGQGSYEQYF.

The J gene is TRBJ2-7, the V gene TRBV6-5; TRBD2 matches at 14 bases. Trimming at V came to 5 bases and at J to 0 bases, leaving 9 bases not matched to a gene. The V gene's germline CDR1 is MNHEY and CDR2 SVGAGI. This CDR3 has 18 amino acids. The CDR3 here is CASSQGTSGSRTSYEQYF. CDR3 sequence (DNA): TGTGCCAGCAGTCAAGGGACTAGCGGGAGCCGTACCTCCTACGAGCAGTACTTC.

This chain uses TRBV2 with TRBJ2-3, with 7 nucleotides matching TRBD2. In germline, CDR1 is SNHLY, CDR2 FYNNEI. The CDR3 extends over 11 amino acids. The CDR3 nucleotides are TGTGCTACTAGCGGCACAGATACGCAGTATTTT. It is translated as CATSGTDTQYF.

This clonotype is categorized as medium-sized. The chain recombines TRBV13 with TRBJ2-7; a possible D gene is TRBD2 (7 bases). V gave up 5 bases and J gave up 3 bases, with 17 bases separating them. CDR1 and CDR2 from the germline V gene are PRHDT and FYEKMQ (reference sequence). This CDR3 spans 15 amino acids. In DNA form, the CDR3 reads TGTGCCAGCAGCCCCCCCGCAGGGGACTACTACGAGCAGTACTTC. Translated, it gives CASSPPAGDYYEQYF.

CDR3 residues: CASSYSALRETQYF. DNA of the CDR3: TGTGCCAGCAGTTACTCCGCTTTGAGAGAGACCCAGTACTTC. The chain is built from TRBV6-2 or TRBV6-3 and TRBJ2-5; D is unresolved. The length of the CDR3 is 14 residues. The germline V gene encodes CDR1 MNHEY and CDR2 SVGEGT. Trimming removed 0 bases from V and 4 bases from J, with 9 bases in between.

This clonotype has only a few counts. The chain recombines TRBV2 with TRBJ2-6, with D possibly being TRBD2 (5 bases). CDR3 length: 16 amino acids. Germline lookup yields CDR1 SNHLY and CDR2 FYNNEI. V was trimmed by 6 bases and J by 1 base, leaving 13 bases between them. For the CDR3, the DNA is TGTGCCAGCAGAGTAGCGATTACTTCTGGGGCCAACGTCCTGACTTTC. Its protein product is CASRVAITSGANVLTF.

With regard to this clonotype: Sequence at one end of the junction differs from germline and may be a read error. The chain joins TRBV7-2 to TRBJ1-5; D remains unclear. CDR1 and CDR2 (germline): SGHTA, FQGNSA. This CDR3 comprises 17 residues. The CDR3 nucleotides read TGTGCCAGCAGCCTAGCGGGGTCCCTGGTTGGGAATCAGCCCCAGCATTTT. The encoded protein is CASSLAGSLVGNQPQHF.

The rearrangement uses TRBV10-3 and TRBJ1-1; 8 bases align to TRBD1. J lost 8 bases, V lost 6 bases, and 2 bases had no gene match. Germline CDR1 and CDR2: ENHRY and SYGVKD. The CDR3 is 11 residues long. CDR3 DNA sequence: TGTGCCATCAGGGACAGGGCAGAAGCTTTCTTT. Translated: CAIRDRAEAFF.

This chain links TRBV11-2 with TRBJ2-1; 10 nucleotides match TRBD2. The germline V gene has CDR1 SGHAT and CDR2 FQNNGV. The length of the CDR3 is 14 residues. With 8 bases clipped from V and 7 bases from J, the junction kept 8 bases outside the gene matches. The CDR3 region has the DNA TGTGCCAGCGCCTTAGCGGGAGGTACTAATGAGCAGTTCTTC. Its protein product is CASALAGGTNEQFF.

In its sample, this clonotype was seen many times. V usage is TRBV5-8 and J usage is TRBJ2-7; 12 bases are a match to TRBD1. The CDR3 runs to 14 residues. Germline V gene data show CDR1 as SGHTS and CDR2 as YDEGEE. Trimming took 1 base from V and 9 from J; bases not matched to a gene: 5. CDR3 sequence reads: CASSLRGTGGVQYF. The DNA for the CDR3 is TGTGCCAGCAGCTTGCGAGGGACAGGGGGCGTGCAGTACTTC.